Each of the 13 T cell receptor beta chains below was sequenced from the same sample in a study of control samples from healthy donors and cancer patients. Sequenced by immunoSEQ multiplex PCR; TCRdb stores in-frame clones only, minus some. The sample comprises more than 150,000 clones, 85% to 95% of which are singletons, and more than 1.1% rests with the top ten. What was sequenced was blood. The receptor set was obtained from a man between 18 and 35 years old in good health.

The gene calls are TRBV5-6 and TRBJ2-1, with D maybe TRBD2 (6 bases). This CDR3 is 13 amino acids long. CDR1 is SGHDT, CDR2 YYEEEE, per germline. V was pared by 3 bases and J by 6 bases, with 10 bases between. The CDR3 reads CASSSTSSNEQFF. The CDR3 region has the DNA TGTGCCAGCAGCTCTACTAGCTCCAATGAGCAGTTCTTC.

The chain carries TRBV24-1 and TRBJ1-2; D not certain. V lost 3 bases, J lost 2 bases, and 6 bases lay in between. Germline V gene data show CDR1 as KGHDR and CDR2 as SFDVKD. The CDR3 consists of 13 residues. The DNA of the CDR3 is TGTGCCACCAGTGATCGGAGGAACTATGGCTACACCTTC. Protein product: CATSDRRNYGYTF.

This chain joins TRBV19 and TRBJ1-1, with 7 positions matching TRBD1. Germline V gene lookup returns CDR1 LNHDA and CDR2 SQIVND (reference sequence). This CDR3 comprises 15 residues. The V and J ends lost 2 bases and 3 bases, in that order; junction bases with no gene match: 6. DNA for the CDR3: TGTGCCAGTAGTATATCACAGGGGCTAGACACTGAAGCTTTCTTT. Its protein is CASSISQGLDTEAFF.

J is TRBJ2-3 and V is TRBV25-1, with TRBD1 as a possible D gene (5 bases). CDR3 length equals 13 residues. Per the germline V gene, CDR1 is MGHDK and CDR2 is SYGVNS. Trimming took 6 bases from V and 6 from J, leaving 13 bases between them. The CDR3 reads CASSPQGTDTQYF. The CDR3 DNA reads as TGTGCCAGCAGCCCCCAGGGTACGGATACGCAGTATTTT.

V gene TRBV7-9 combines with J gene TRBJ2-7; 7 bases fit TRBD2. Germline assignment: CDR1 SEHNR and CDR2 FQNEAQ (reference sequence). This CDR3 comprises 16 residues. Unmatched junction bases numbered 14, after V lost 5 bases and J lost 4 bases. CDR3 region: CASSTAAAGSKYEQYF. The DNA for the CDR3 is TGTGCCAGCAGCACGGCGGCAGCGGGGAGTAAATACGAGCAGTACTTC.

This chain joins TRBV6-2 or TRBV6-3 and TRBJ1-2; D is uncertain. V was cut by 2 bases and J by 3 bases, with 16 bases left in between. This CDR3 contains 16 residues. The V gene's germline CDR1 is MNHEY and CDR2 SVGEGT. This CDR3 is CASSYDPRVEDYGYTF. DNA of the CDR3: TGTGCCAGCAGTTACGACCCTCGGGTGGAGGACTATGGCTACACCTTC.

The V and J genes are TRBV7-2 and TRBJ2-7; tentative D call: TRBD2 (6 bases). V was cut by 4 bases and J by 1 base, with 11 bases left in between. This CDR3 has 14 amino acids. Germline-derived CDR1 and CDR2 are SGHTA and FQGNSA. CDR3 DNA sequence: TGTGCCAGCAGCTCCGATGGGGGGTCCTACGAGCAGTACTTC. This gives the protein CASSSDGGSYEQYF.

The chain carries TRBV19 and TRBJ2-1; 8 bases are shared with TRBD1. The V and J ends lost 2 bases and 6 bases, in that order; junction bases with no gene match: 6. Germline V gene sequence: CDR1 LNHDA, CDR2 SQIVND (reference sequence). This CDR3 is 15 amino acids long. CDR3 sequence (DNA): TGTGCCAGTAGTATACGTCGGACAGGGCCCAATGAGCAGTTCTTC. Its translation is CASSIRRTGPNEQFF.

This chain uses TRBV10-3 with TRBJ2-7; D is possibly TRBD1 or TRBD2 (7 bases each). CDR3 length equals 12 residues. Per the germline V gene, CDR1 is ENHRY and CDR2 is SYGVKD. V lost 10 bases to trimming and J lost 3 bases, with 13 bases between them. The CDR3 reads CATQGGGYEQYF. For the CDR3, the DNA is TGTGCCACCCAGGGGGGGGGCTACGAGCAGTACTTC.

The chain employs TRBV27 and TRBJ2-7; weak D call: TRBD1 (5 bases). Per the germline V gene, CDR1 is MNHEY and CDR2 is SMNVEV (reference sequence). V was pared by 2 bases and J by 4 bases, with 12 bases between. There are 14 residues in the CDR3. CDR3 DNA sequence: TGTGCCAGCAGTTTAAGGCAGGGTTTGTACGAGCAGTACTTC. It yields the protein CASSLRQGLYEQYF.

This rearrangement joins TRBV5-8 to TRBJ1-2; the match to TRBD1 covers 10 bases. Germline CDR1 is SGHTS and CDR2 is YDEGEE. The length of the CDR3 is 16 residues. After removal of 3 bases from V and 1 base from J, the junction contained 6 bases not matched to a gene. The CDR3 sequence: CASSWEGQGINYGYTF. The CDR3, as DNA: TGTGCCAGCAGCTGGGAGGGACAGGGGATTAACTATGGCTACACCTTC.

The genes are TRBV27 and TRBJ1-4; TRBD1 might be the D (6 bases). CDR3 length: 13 amino acids. In germline, CDR1 is MNHEY, CDR2 SMNVEV (reference sequence). V dropped 1 base and J dropped 8 bases, with 8 bases sitting between them. The CDR3 region is CASSLLGGEKLFF. CDR3 nucleotide sequence: TGTGCCAGCAGTTTATTAGGGGGAGAAAAACTGTTTTTT.

The chain joins TRBV19 to TRBJ2-7; tentatively, D is TRBD1 (6 bases). Per the germline V gene, CDR1 is LNHDA and CDR2 is SQIVND (reference sequence). The CDR3 is made up of 12 amino acids. Trimming left V 8 bases short and J 5 bases short, with 13 bases between. The CDR3 region is CASRRGVDEQYF. For the CDR3, the DNA is TGTGCCAGTCGCAGGGGAGTCGACGAGCAGTACTTC.